One T cell receptor beta chain is described in this entry. The sample comes from a study of blood T cell repertoires in COVID-19. Study information: Samples representing acute and convalescent COVID-19 were sourced from the United States, Italy and Spain. Sample material is recorded as cDNA or gDNA derived from T cells, B-cell-depleted T cells, or PBMCs.

CDR1 and CDR2 from the germline V gene are SGHDT and YYEEEE. With V trimmed by 5 bases and J by 1 base, 7 bases remained unmatched. The CDR3 totals 16 residues. Profiled with immunoSEQ multiplex PCR; TCRdb holds only in-frame clones, not every one. The profile covers 400,000 or so clones, with 70% to 90% appearing a single time and 0.8% to 0.9% taken by the ten largest. This chain joins TRBV5-6 and TRBJ2-2; 8 nucleotides agree with TRBD1. The clonotype originates from a man in his late teens or twenties with COVID-19, enrolled during active disease. What was sequenced was peripheral blood. The CDR3 DNA sequence: TGTGCCAGCAGACCCCAGACAGGGGTGAACACCGGGGAGCTGTTTTTT. This translates into CASRPQTGVNTGELFF.